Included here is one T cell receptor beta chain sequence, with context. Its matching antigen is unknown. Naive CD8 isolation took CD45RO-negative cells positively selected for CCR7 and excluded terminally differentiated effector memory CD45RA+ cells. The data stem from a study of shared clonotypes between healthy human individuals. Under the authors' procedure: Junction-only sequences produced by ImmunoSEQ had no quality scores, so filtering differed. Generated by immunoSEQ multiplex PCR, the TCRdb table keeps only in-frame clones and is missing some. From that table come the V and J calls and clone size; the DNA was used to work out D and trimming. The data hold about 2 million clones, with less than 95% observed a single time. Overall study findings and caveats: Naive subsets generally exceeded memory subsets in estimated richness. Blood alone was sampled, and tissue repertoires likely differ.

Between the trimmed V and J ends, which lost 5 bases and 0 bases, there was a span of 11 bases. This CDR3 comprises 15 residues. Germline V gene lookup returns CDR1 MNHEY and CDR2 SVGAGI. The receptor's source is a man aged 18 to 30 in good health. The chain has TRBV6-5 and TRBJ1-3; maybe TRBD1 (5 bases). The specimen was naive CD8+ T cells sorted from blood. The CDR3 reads CASSPGTFSGNTIYF. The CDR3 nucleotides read TGTGCCAGCAGTCCAGGGACTTTCTCTGGAAACACCATATATTTT.